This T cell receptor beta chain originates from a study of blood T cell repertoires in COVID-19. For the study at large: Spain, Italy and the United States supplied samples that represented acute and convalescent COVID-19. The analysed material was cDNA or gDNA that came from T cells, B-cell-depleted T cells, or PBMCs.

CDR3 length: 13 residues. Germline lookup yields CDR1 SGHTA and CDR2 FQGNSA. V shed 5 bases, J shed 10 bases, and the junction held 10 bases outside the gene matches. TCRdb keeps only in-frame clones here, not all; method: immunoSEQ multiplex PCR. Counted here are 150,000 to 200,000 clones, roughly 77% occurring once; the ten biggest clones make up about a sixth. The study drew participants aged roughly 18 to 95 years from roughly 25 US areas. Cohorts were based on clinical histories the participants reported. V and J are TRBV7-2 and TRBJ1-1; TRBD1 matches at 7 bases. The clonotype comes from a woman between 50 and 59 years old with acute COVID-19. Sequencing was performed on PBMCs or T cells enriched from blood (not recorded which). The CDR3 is CASSPDREVGAFF. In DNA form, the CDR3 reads TGTGCCAGCAGCCCCGACAGGGAAGTTGGAGCTTTCTTT.